Described below is a single TCR beta chain sequence and its context. The sample originates from a study of blood T cell repertoires in COVID-19. Study-wide context: Sites across the United States, Italy and Spain contributed samples from acute and convalescent COVID-19. T cells, B-cell-depleted T cells, or PBMCs provided the cDNA or gDNA that served as material.

Per the study methods: Estimated nucleated cell counts came from reference gene primer amplification. Repertoires were generated with immunoSEQ multiplex PCR, while TCRdb's copy carries only in-frame clones and drops some. D and trimming come from the DNA, and the V and J calls and clone size come from that table. The sample has some 120,000 clones; approximately 90% are singletons. Germline V gene data show CDR1 as SGHAT and CDR2 as FQNNGV. This CDR3 region has 16 residues. With V trimmed by 5 bases and J by 4 bases, 10 bases remained unmatched. The J gene is TRBJ1-2, the V gene TRBV11-2, with 10 bases that match TRBD1. The sample was peripheral blood. The TCR sequence derives from a human donor with acute or convalescent COVID-19. The donor label of this sample is uncertain. The CDR3 DNA sequence: TGTGCCAGCAGCCCGGGGACAGGGGTATATATCTATGGCTACACCTTC. This gives the protein CASSPGTGVYIYGYTF.